This T cell receptor beta chain was captured in a study of T cell responses to AZD1222 COVID-19 vaccine. General study findings and limits: Donors in the cohort were predominantly white British and more often female, and clonal diversity was possibly underestimated. Seropositivity was recorded at baseline in only 6 or 7 AZD1222 recipients. Spike-specific TCR breadth rose after two AZD1222 doses, and depth rose as well. Only after the peak T cell response were repertoires sampled.

Germline V CDR1 and CDR2: SEHNR, FQNEAQ (reference sequence). V lost 6 bases and J lost 7, with 12 bases in between. The CDR3 is 12 residues long. Generated by immunoSEQ multiplex PCR, the TCRdb table keeps only in-frame clones and is missing some. The table lists 180,000 or so clones, over 85% of them singletons. To note about this clone: Its antigen is currently unknown.

The source of this sequence is an adult who received the AZD1222 COVID-19 vaccine. The specimen comprised peripheral blood, sampled 28 days after the second AZD1222 dose. This sequence joins TRBV7-9 and TRBJ1-1; weak D call: TRBD1 (5 bases). The CDR3 loop is CASSQNRNEAFF. CDR3 sequence (DNA): TGTGCCAGCAGTCAAAACAGGAATGAAGCTTTCTTT.